A single sample gave rise to the 32 T cell receptor beta chains below, sequenced in a study of blood T cell repertoires in COVID-19. Using immunoSEQ multiplex PCR, the repertoire was profiled, and TCRdb retains in-frame clones only, with some absent. The table records approximately 150,000 clones, under 85% of them present only once. The sequenced sample consisted of peripheral blood. These receptors were collected from a man aged 50-59 years with active or convalescent COVID-19.

This chain uses TRBV7-3 with TRBJ2-1, with 16 bases that match TRBD2. This CDR3 spans 14 amino acids. J lost 15 bases, V lost 2 bases, and 4 bases had no gene match. CDR1 and CDR2 from the germline V gene are SGHTA and FQGTGA. The DNA for the CDR3 is TGTGCCAGCAGCTTAGGGACTAGCGGGAGGGCAGTGTTCTTC. Residues: CASSLGTSGRAVFF.

V is TRBV24-1 and J is TRBJ2-1; D remains unclear. Germline loops: CDR1 KGHDR, CDR2 SFDVKD. Trimming removed 5 bases from V and 7 bases from J, with 5 bases in between. There are 11 residues in the CDR3. DNA of the CDR3: TGTGCCACCAGTGGTATAAATGAGCAGTTCTTC. This encodes CATSGINEQFF.

The rearrangement joins TRBV28 to TRBJ2-7; 10 nucleotides agree with TRBD1. CDR3 length: 14 residues. The V gene end was trimmed by 3 bases and the J gene end by 5 bases; junction bases not matched to a gene: 4. The V gene's germline CDR1 is MDHEN and CDR2 SYDVKM. Written as DNA, the CDR3 is TGTGCCAGCAGTTTGTCCGGGACAGGGGACGAGCAGTACTTC. This gives the protein CASSLSGTGDEQYF.

V gene TRBV27 combines with J gene TRBJ1-6; D may be TRBD1 (5 bases). This CDR3 has 15 amino acids. CDR1 and CDR2 from the germline V gene are MNHEY and SMNVEV (reference sequence). Trimming pared 2 bases from V and 6 bases from J, leaving 11 bases between. The CDR3 spells CASSLVRVGNSPLHF. The CDR3 nucleotides read TGTGCCAGCAGTTTAGTCAGGGTCGGTAATTCACCCCTCCACTTT.

The chain couples TRBV6-2 or TRBV6-3 to TRBJ2-1; TRBD2 agrees at 7 bases. The CDR3 runs to 17 residues. Trimming at V came to 2 bases and at J to 8 bases, leaving 15 bases not matched to a gene. Per the germline V gene, CDR1 is MNHEY and CDR2 is SVGEGT. CDR3 in DNA: TGTGCCAGCAGTTACATAGTAGGGAGGGCCGTGTCCGATGAGCAGTTCTTC. This translates into CASSYIVGRAVSDEQFF.

The chain couples TRBV5-1 to TRBJ2-4; 13 bases align to TRBD2. With V trimmed by 5 bases and J by 0 bases, 2 bases remained unmatched. Germline loops: CDR1 SGHRS, CDR2 YFSETQ. This CDR3 has 16 amino acids. Written as DNA, the CDR3 is TGCGCCAGCAGGGGACTAGCGGGACTAGCCAAAAACATTCAGTACTTC. It specifies CASRGLAGLAKNIQYF.

This clone was picked up a small number of times. This chain connects TRBV19 to TRBJ2-7, with D possibly matching TRBD2 (5 bases). Trimming took 2 bases from V and 4 from J, leaving 9 bases between them. The CDR3 sequence is 13 residues long. From germline, CDR1 is LNHDA and CDR2 SQIVND (reference sequence). This CDR3 is CASSIMSGYEQYF. CDR3 DNA sequence: TGTGCCAGTAGTATAATGAGCGGATACGAGCAGTACTTC.

The genes are TRBV6-1 and TRBJ1-6; 8 bases are shared with TRBD1. The germline V gene has CDR1 MNHNS and CDR2 SASEGT. CDR3 length: 17 amino acids. With V trimmed by 4 bases and J by 0 bases, 5 bases remained unmatched. The CDR3 nucleotides are TGTGCCAGCAGTGTCCGACAGGGGAGCTCCTATAATTCACCCCTCCACTTT. It is translated as CASSVRQGSSYNSPLHF.

V and J are TRBV19 and TRBJ1-6; D unclear. The CDR3 sequence is 14 residues long. Trimming pared 1 base from V and 7 bases from J, leaving 8 bases between. Germline V gene data show CDR1 as LNHDA and CDR2 as SQIVND (reference sequence). CDR3 bases: TGTGCCAGTAGTATAGCGGGTTGGAATTCACCCCTCCACTTT. This sequence encodes CASSIAGWNSPLHF.

V is TRBV14 and J is TRBJ2-7; the D gene is possibly TRBD2 (6 bases). Germline lookup yields CDR1 SGHDN and CDR2 FVKESK. The CDR3 totals 15 residues. Trimming removed 4 bases from V and 2 bases from J, with 15 bases in between. The CDR3 DNA reads as TGTGCCAGCAGCCCCGGAAGGGGAGGCACCTACGAGCAGTACTTC. Protein: CASSPGRGGTYEQYF.

This chain links TRBV2 with TRBJ1-5; 8 bases align to TRBD1. Looked up from germline, CDR1 is SNHLY and CDR2 is FYNNEI. This CDR3 comprises 13 residues. V was clipped by 8 bases and J by 6 bases; unmatched bases: 6. The CDR3 DNA sequence: TGTGCCAGCGGTTCAGGGGGCGGTCAGCCCCAGCATTTT. Encoded protein: CASGSGGGQPQHF. Full variable domain (rest looked up from reference TRBV2 and TRBJ1-5): EPEVTQTPSHQVTQMGQEVILRCVPISNHLYFYWYRQILGQKVEFLVSFYNNEISEKSEIFDDQFSVERPDGSNFTLKIRSTKLEDSAMYFCASGSGGGQPQHFGDGTRLSIL.

The chain joins TRBV28 to TRBJ1-2; a weak D match, TRBD1 (5 bases). Between the trimmed V and J ends, which lost 5 bases and 4 bases, there was a span of 8 bases. Germline-derived CDR1 and CDR2 are MDHEN and SYDVKM. The CDR3 contains 12 residues. As DNA, the CDR3 is TGTGCCAGCAGTGAACAGGTCTATGGCTACACCTTC. It codes for CASSEQVYGYTF.

The gene calls are TRBV11-2 and TRBJ2-7; 7 bases are shared with TRBD2. Germline values: CDR1 SGHAT, CDR2 FQNNGV. The CDR3 contains 17 residues. Trimming removed 5 bases from V and 0 bases from J; junction bases left unmatched: 13. The CDR3 protein is CASSPDAGTIISYEQYF. The DNA for the CDR3 is TGTGCCAGCAGCCCCGACGCCGGGACTATAATCTCCTACGAGCAGTACTTC.

The chain recombines TRBV6-5 with TRBJ1-1; 9 bases fit TRBD1. J was trimmed by 4 bases and V by 4 bases; bases with no gene match: 1. Germline V gene sequence: CDR1 MNHEY, CDR2 SVGAGI. The CDR3 runs 13 residues. The CDR3: CASSSTGGTEAFF. The CDR3 coding sequence is TGTGCCAGCAGTTCGACAGGGGGCACTGAAGCTTTCTTT.

J is TRBJ2-1 and V is TRBV27; perhaps TRBD2 as D (6 bases). CDR3 length equals 18 residues. V lost 0 bases and J lost 3, with 18 bases in between. Germline CDR1 reads MNHEY; CDR2 reads SMNVEV (reference sequence). CDR3 loop: CASSLSYPGGLGYNEQFF. Written as DNA, the CDR3 is TGTGCCAGCAGTTTATCTTACCCCGGGGGATTGGGCTACAATGAGCAGTTCTTC.

This clone was found a few times. This chain connects TRBV14 to TRBJ1-1; D is unclear. The length of the CDR3 is 14 residues. Germline CDR1 is SGHDN and CDR2 is FVKESK. Trimming removed 4 bases at V and 5 bases at J, with 14 bases between. Here the CDR3 DNA reads TGTGCCAGCAGCCCGTCACAGCCTTGGACTGAAGCTTTCTTT. This sequence encodes CASSPSQPWTEAFF.

The rearrangement uses TRBV28 and TRBJ1-5, with 7 bases identical to TRBD1. The CDR3 spans 13 residues. Germline CDR1 is MDHEN and CDR2 is SYDVKM. V was pared by 6 bases and J by 4 bases, with 3 bases of the junction left unmatched. The CDR3 spells CASRLQGNQPQHF. As DNA, the CDR3 is TGTGCCAGCAGATTACAGGGGAATCAGCCCCAGCATTTT.

The chain uses TRBV4-1 and TRBJ2-1; TRBD2 matches at 12 bases. The germline CDR1 and CDR2 sequences are MGHRA and YSYEKL. The CDR3 length is 15 residues. J lost 4 bases, V lost 4 bases, and 2 bases had no gene match. The CDR3 reads CASSPGLAGYNEQFF. CDR3 sequence (DNA): TGCGCCAGCAGCCCCGGACTAGCGGGGTACAATGAGCAGTTCTTC.

CDR3 protein: CASSLPGTGQYF. The CDR3 nucleotides are TGTGCCAGCAGTTTACCCGGAACGGGGCAGTACTTC. V gene TRBV6-6 combines with J gene TRBJ2-7; D remains unclear. Trimming took 4 bases from V and 9 from J, leaving 13 bases between them. Germline CDR1 is MNHNY and CDR2 is SVGAGI (reference sequence). CDR3 length: 12 residues.

This chain links TRBV3-1 (or the pseudogene TRBV3-2) with TRBJ2-7, with TRBD2 identical over 8 bases. The CDR3 sequence is 16 residues long. The trim removed 0 bases at V and 4 bases at J, leaving 8 bases unmatched. Germline CDR1 and CDR2: LGHDT and YNNKEL (reference sequence). This chain's CDR3 is CASSQEWAGGLYEQYF. The CDR3 nucleotides read TGTGCCAGCAGCCAAGAGTGGGCGGGAGGATTATACGAGCAGTACTTC.

This chain links TRBV2 with TRBJ2-5; D gene ambiguous. Germline assignment: CDR1 SNHLY and CDR2 FYNNEI. The CDR3 spans 11 residues. V was cut by 4 bases and J by 5 bases, with 5 bases left in between. CDR3 residues: CASSVMETQYF. CDR3 in DNA: TGTGCCAGCAGTGTAATGGAGACCCAGTACTTC. Based on the CDR3 plus reference TRBV2 and TRBJ2-5, the full variable domain is EPEVTQTPSHQVTQMGQEVILRCVPISNHLYFYWYRQILGQKVEFLVSFYNNEISEKSEIFDDQFSVERPDGSNFTLKIRSTKLEDSAMYFCASSVMETQYFGPGTRLLVL.

J is TRBJ1-2 and V is TRBV28; a weak D match, TRBD1 (5 bases). Germline V gene data show CDR1 as MDHEN and CDR2 as SYDVKM. The length of the CDR3 is 15 residues. The V and J ends lost 8 bases and 1 base respectively, with 17 bases between them. The CDR3, as DNA: TGTGCCAGCGAACCAGATTCGGACATTAACTATGGCTACACCTTC. Its translation: CASEPDSDINYGYTF.

The chain couples TRBV7-3 to TRBJ2-2; the match to TRBD2 covers 10 bases. The V gene end was trimmed by 4 bases and the J gene end by 1 base; junction bases not matched to a gene: 6. The V gene's germline CDR1 is SGHTA and CDR2 FQGTGA. CDR3 size: 17 residues. The CDR3 DNA sequence: TGTGCCAGCAGCTCACGACTAGCGGGCGTGAACACCGGGGAGCTGTTTTTT. Its protein product is CASSSRLAGVNTGELFF.

The chain carries TRBV6-5 and TRBJ1-4; the D gene is possibly TRBD1 (6 bases). CDR1 is MNHEY and CDR2 is SVGAGI in the germline V gene. CDR3 length: 13 amino acids. The V and J ends lost 7 bases and 5 bases respectively, with 11 bases between them. CDR3 amino acids: CASNRGANEKLFF. The CDR3 DNA reads TGTGCCAGCAACCGGGGGGCGAATGAAAAACTGTTTTTT.

The V and J genes are TRBV27 and TRBJ2-7, with TRBD1 identical over 12 bases. The CDR3 length is 15 residues. The J segment lost 6 bases and the V segment lost 4 bases, leaving 7 bases of the junction unmatched. Germline-derived CDR1 and CDR2 are MNHEY and SMNVEV (reference sequence). The CDR3 loop reads CASSWTGTGGLEQYF. The CDR3 bases are TGTGCCAGCAGTTGGACCGGGACAGGGGGCCTCGAGCAGTACTTC.

This clone was observed a few times. The chain carries TRBV12-3 or TRBV12-4 and TRBJ2-5; D is uncertain. Trimming shortened V by 6 bases and J by 1 base, and 3 bases separated the two germline ends. The CDR3 loop spans 11 amino acids. The DNA for the CDR3 is TGTGCCAGCAGACTCCAAGAGACCCAGTACTTC. It is translated as CASRLQETQYF.

The chain has TRBV6-1 and TRBJ2-1; the D is unclear. The CDR3 consists of 14 residues. V was clipped by 3 bases and J by 0 bases, with 6 bases between them. From germline, CDR1 is MNHNS and CDR2 SASEGT. The CDR3 protein is CASSEARSYNEQFF. For the CDR3, the DNA is TGTGCCAGCAGTGAGGCCCGCTCCTACAATGAGCAGTTCTTC.

The V gene is TRBV3-1 (or the pseudogene TRBV3-2), the J gene TRBJ2-1; D call uncertain. CDR1 is LGHDT and CDR2 is YNNKEL in the germline V gene (reference sequence). This CDR3 has 11 amino acids. With 2 bases removed from V and 8 bases from J, the gap between germline ends came to 4 bases. CDR3 bases: TGTGCCAGCAGCCAAATATATGAGCAGTTCTTC. Its translation: CASSQIYEQFF.

This chain links TRBV3-1 (or the pseudogene TRBV3-2) with TRBJ2-1, with 9 nucleotides matching TRBD1. This CDR3 contains 16 residues. The V and J ends lost 1 base and 6 bases, in that order; junction bases with no gene match: 7. In germline, CDR1 is LGHDT, CDR2 YNNKEL (reference sequence). The CDR3 DNA sequence: TGTGCCAGCAGCCAAGCGCCGGGACAGGGTCGCAATGAGCAGTTCTTC. Amino acid sequence: CASSQAPGQGRNEQFF.

The chain carries TRBV5-5 and TRBJ1-4; D is unresolved. Trimming cost V 1 base and J 8 bases, with 18 bases left between them. The CDR3 has 16 residues. Germline values: CDR1 SGHKS, CDR2 YYEKEE (reference sequence). Written as DNA, the CDR3 is TGTGCCAGCAGCTTGCAATGGGCCCGTAGTGGCGAAAAACTGTTTTTT. Protein: CASSLQWARSGEKLFF.

This clone was detected only once. DNA of the CDR3: TGTGCCAGCAGCGTAGAGGAAGCGGGAGATTTGCACGAGCAGTACTTC. It encodes CASSVEEAGDLHEQYF. V is TRBV9 and J is TRBJ2-7, with 8 bases matching TRBD2. Germline lookup yields CDR1 SGDLS and CDR2 YYNGEE. The CDR3 totals 16 residues. The V gene end was trimmed by 0 bases and the J gene end by 5 bases; junction bases not matched to a gene: 10.

This clone is a singleton in its sample. The chain combines TRBV27 with TRBJ1-1; 9 bases are a match to TRBD1. V shed 7 bases, J shed 1 base, and the junction held 7 bases outside the gene matches. The CDR3 extends over 15 amino acids. Germline CDR1 reads MNHEY; CDR2 reads SMNVEV (reference sequence). The CDR3 spells CASIHTGGPNTEAFF. CDR3 nucleotides: TGTGCCAGCATTCATACAGGGGGCCCGAACACTGAAGCTTTCTTT.